This paragraph reports one T cell receptor (beta chain). Assay used: immunoSEQ multiplex PCR; TCRdb lists only in-frame clones, some missing. Among tens of thousands of clones listed, more than 85% were seen once. Deletions cut 1 base from V and 5 bases from J, with 12 bases between. This CDR3 region has 14 residues. The germline CDR1 and CDR2 sequences are SGHTA and FQGNSA. This sample is drawn from a study of ipilimumab plus nivolumab after autologous stem cell transplantation. The sample in question was PBMCs, obtained in a trial of ipilimumab plus nivolumab as post-transplant consolidation. The chain carries TRBV7-2 and TRBJ2-7; D is possibly TRBD1 (6 bases). The sequence was obtained from a male donor with multiple myeloma. CDR3 DNA: TGTGCCAGCAGCTTAGTGATCAGGGGACACGAGCAGTACTTC. This encodes CASSLVIRGHEQYF.